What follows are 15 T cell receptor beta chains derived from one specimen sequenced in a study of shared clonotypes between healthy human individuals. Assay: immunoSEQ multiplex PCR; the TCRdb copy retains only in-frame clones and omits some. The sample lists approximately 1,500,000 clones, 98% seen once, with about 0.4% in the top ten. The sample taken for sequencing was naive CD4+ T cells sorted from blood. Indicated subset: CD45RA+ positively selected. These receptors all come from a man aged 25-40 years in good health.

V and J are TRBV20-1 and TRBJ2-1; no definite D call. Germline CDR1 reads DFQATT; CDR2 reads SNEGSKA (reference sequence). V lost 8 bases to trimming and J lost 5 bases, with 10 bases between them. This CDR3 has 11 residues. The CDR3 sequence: CSMYPDNEQFF. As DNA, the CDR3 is TGCAGTATGTATCCGGACAATGAGCAGTTCTTC.

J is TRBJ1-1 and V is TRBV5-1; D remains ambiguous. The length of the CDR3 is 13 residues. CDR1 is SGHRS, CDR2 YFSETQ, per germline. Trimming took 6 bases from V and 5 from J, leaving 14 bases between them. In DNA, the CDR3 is TGCGCCAGCACCCAATCGACGGAGACTGAAGCTTTCTTT. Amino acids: CASTQSTETEAFF.

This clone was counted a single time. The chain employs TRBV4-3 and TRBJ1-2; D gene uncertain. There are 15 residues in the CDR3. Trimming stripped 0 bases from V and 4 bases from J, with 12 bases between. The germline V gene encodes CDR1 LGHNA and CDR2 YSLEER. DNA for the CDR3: TGCGCCAGCAGCCAAGACGGTCGGCAGAGCTATGGCTACACCTTC. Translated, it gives CASSQDGRQSYGYTF.

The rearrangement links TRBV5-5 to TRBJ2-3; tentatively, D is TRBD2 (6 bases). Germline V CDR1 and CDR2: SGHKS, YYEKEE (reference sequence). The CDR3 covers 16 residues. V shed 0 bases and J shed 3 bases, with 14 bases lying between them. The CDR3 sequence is CASSLVGGKRTDTQYF. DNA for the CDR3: TGTGCCAGCAGCTTGGTAGGCGGGAAGAGGACAGATACGCAGTATTTT.

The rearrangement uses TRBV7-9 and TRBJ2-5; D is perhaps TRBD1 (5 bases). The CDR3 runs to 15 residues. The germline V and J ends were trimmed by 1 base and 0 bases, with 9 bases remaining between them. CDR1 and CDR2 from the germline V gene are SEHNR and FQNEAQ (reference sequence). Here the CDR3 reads CASSLDPGHQETQYF. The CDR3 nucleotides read TGTGCCAGCAGCTTAGATCCAGGGCACCAAGAGACCCAGTACTTC.

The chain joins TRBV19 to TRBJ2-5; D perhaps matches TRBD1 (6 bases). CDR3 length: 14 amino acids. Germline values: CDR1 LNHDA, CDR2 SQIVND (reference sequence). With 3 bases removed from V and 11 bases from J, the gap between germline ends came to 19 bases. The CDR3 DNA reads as TGTGCCAGTAGTATCCCGGGACAATTTGTAATACAGTACTTC. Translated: CASSIPGQFVIQYF.

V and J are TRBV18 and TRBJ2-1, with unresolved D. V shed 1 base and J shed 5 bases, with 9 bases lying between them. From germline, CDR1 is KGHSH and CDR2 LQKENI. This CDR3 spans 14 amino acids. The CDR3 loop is CASSPQVWDNEQFF. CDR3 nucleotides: TGTGCCAGCTCACCACAGGTCTGGGACAATGAGCAGTTCTTC.

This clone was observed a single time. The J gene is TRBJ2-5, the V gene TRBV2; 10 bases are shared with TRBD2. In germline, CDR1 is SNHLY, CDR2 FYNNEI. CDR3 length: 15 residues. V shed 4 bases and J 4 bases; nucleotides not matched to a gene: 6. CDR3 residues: CASSGLAGAAETQYF. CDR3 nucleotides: TGTGCCAGCAGTGGACTAGCGGGTGCCGCAGAGACCCAGTACTTC. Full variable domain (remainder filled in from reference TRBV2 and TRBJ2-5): EPEVTQTPSHQVTQMGQEVILRCVPISNHLYFYWYRQILGQKVEFLVSFYNNEISEKSEIFDDQFSVERPDGSNFTLKIRSTKLEDSAMYFCASSGLAGAAETQYFGPGTRLLVL.

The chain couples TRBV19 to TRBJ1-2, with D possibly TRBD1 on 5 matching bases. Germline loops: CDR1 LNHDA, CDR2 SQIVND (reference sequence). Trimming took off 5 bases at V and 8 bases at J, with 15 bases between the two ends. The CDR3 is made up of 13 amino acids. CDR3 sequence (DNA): TGTGCCAGTAGTTCCGGGGCCGTCTGGGGCTACACCTTC. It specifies CASSSGAVWGYTF.

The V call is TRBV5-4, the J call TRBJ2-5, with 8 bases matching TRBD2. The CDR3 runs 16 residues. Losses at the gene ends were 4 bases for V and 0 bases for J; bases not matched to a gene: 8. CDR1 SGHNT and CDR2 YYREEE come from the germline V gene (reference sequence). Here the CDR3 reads CASSPRGGPYQETQYF. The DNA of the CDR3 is TGTGCCAGCAGCCCTCGGGGGGGGCCGTACCAAGAGACCCAGTACTTC.

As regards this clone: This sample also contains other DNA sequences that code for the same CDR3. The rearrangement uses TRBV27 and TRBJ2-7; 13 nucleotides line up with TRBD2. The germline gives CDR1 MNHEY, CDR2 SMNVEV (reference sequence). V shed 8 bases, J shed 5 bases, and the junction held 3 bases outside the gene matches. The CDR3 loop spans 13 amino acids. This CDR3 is CASRLAGGHEQYF. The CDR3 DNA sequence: TGTGCCAGCCGACTAGCGGGAGGCCACGAGCAGTACTTC.

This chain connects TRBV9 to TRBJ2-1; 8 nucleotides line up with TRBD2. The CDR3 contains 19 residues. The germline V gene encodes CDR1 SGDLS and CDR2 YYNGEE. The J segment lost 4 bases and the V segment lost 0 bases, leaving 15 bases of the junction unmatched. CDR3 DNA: TGTGCCAGCAGCGTAGAGTTGGGGTTAGCGGGACCCGCTTACAATGAGCAGTTCTTC. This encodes CASSVELGLAGPAYNEQFF.

The CDR3 protein is CASSLSGTGPRNEQFF. CDR3 sequence (DNA): TGTGCCAGCAGCCTCTCCGGGACAGGGCCGCGGAATGAGCAGTTCTTC. V and J are TRBV5-4 and TRBJ2-1, with 9 bases lining up with TRBD1. Germline V CDR1 and CDR2: SGHNT, YYREEE (reference sequence). Trimming at V came to 4 bases and at J to 7 bases, leaving 12 bases not matched to a gene. The CDR3 is 16 amino acids.

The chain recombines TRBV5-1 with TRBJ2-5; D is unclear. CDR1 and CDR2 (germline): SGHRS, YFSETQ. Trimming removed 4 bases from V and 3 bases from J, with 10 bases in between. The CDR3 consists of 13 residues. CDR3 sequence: CASSTVVKETQYF. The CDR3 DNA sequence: TGCGCCAGCAGCACTGTGGTGAAAGAGACCCAGTACTTC. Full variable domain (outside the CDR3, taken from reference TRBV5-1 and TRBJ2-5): KAGVTQTPRYLIKTRGQQVTLSCSPISGHRSVSWYQQTPGQGLQFLFEYFSETQRNKGNFPGRFSGRQFSNSRSEMNVSTLELGDSALYLCASSTVVKETQYFGPGTRLLVL.

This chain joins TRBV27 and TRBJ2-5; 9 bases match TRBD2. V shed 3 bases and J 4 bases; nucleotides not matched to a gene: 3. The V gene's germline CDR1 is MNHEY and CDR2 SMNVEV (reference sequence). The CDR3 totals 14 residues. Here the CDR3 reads CASSLRGGLETQYF. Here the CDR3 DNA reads TGTGCCAGCAGTTTGCGGGGGGGGTTAGAGACCCAGTACTTC.